The 22 T cell receptor beta chains below were found in one sample sequenced in a study of blood T cell repertoires in COVID-19. The repertoire was sequenced with immunoSEQ multiplex PCR; TCRdb's copy has only in-frame clones and lacks some. The repertoire consists of 200,000 to 250,000 clones, with 65% to 85% occurring once and the leading ten covering around 5.5%. Sequencing was performed on peripheral blood. These receptors came from a human donor in a cohort sampled during active COVID-19.

This clone turned up a few times. The chain recombines TRBV3-1 (or the pseudogene TRBV3-2) with TRBJ1-1; possible D gene TRBD1, 5 bases. Germline CDR1 is LGHDT and CDR2 is YNNKEL (reference sequence). The CDR3 loop spans 13 amino acids. Trimming pared 0 bases from V and 10 bases from J, leaving 12 bases between. The CDR3 region is CASSQEGGNRAFF. CDR3 nucleotide sequence: TGTGCCAGCAGCCAAGAGGGGGGGAACAGAGCTTTCTTT.

The V gene is TRBV5-6, the J gene TRBJ2-1, with D possibly matching TRBD1 (6 bases). This CDR3 contains 14 residues. Germline CDR1 and CDR2: SGHDT and YYEEEE. Trimming shortened V by 2 bases and J by 2 bases, and 8 bases separated the two germline ends. The CDR3 region is CASSLQGPYNEQFF. The CDR3 DNA sequence: TGTGCCAGCAGCTTACAGGGCCCCTACAATGAGCAGTTCTTC.

The genes are TRBV27 and TRBJ1-2; D is perhaps TRBD1 (6 bases). In germline, CDR1 is MNHEY, CDR2 SMNVEV (reference sequence). Between the trimmed V and J ends, which lost 3 bases and 4 bases, there was a span of 12 bases. The CDR3 totals 14 residues. CDR3 nucleotides: TGTGCCAGCAGTTTTAGGGGGGGGAGCTATGGCTACACCTTC. It codes for CASSFRGGSYGYTF.

J is TRBJ2-3 and V is TRBV3-1 (or the pseudogene TRBV3-2); 12 nucleotides match TRBD2. The germline CDR1 and CDR2 sequences are LGHDT and YNNKEL (reference sequence). V trimming: 4 bases; J trimming: 4 bases; junction bases outside the gene matches: 9. The CDR3 has 17 amino acids. The CDR3 DNA follows: TGTGCCAGCAGCCTCAGCCTAGCGGGAGGGGGGGCAGATACGCAGTATTTT. Translation gives CASSLSLAGGGADTQYF.

The J gene is TRBJ2-7, the V gene TRBV9; 7 bases are shared with TRBD1. The trim removed 0 bases at V and 2 bases at J, leaving 8 bases unmatched. The CDR3 loop spans 16 amino acids. Germline CDR1 reads SGDLS; CDR2 reads YYNGEE. The CDR3 bases are TGTGCCAGCAGCGTAGGGGACAGCCTCCTAGCCTACGAGCAGTACTTC. Its translation: CASSVGDSLLAYEQYF. The full variable domain, with the rest looked up from reference TRBV9 and TRBJ2-7, is DSGVTQTPKHLITATGQRVTLRCSPRSGDLSVYWYQQSLDQGLQFLIQYYNGEERAKGNILERFSAQQFPDLHSELNLSSLELGDSALYFCASSVGDSLLAYEQYFGPGTRLTVT.

CDR3 sequence reads: CASTGTGGFYGYTF. CDR3 DNA sequence: TGTGCCAGCACAGGGACAGGGGGCTTTTATGGCTACACCTTC. V is TRBV6-5 and J is TRBJ1-2; 12 positions match TRBD1. The CDR3 loop spans 14 amino acids. Germline loops: CDR1 MNHEY, CDR2 SVGAGI. V lost 7 bases, J lost 5 bases, and 5 bases stayed unmatched.

The genes are TRBV19 and TRBJ2-7; weak D call: TRBD1 (5 bases). This CDR3 has 16 residues. Germline assignment: CDR1 LNHDA and CDR2 SQIVND (reference sequence). V gave up 5 bases and J gave up 2 bases, with 19 bases separating them. As DNA, the CDR3 is TGTGCCAGTAGTGACGTACGACAGAGATCGACCTACGAGCAGTACTTC. Its translation is CASSDVRQRSTYEQYF.

The chain links TRBV28 to TRBJ1-4; possible D gene TRBD1, 5 bases. Germline V gives CDR1 MDHEN, CDR2 SYDVKM. The CDR3 contains 16 residues. Trimming took off 7 bases at V and 0 bases at J, with 15 bases between the two ends. The CDR3 reads CASNPSGTSTNEKLFF. The CDR3 DNA follows: TGTGCCAGCAACCCTTCGGGGACTTCAACTAATGAAAAACTGTTTTTT.

This clone was detected a few times. The V gene is TRBV27, the J gene TRBJ1-4; 7 nucleotides agree with TRBD1. With 5 bases clipped from V and 5 bases from J, the junction kept 5 bases outside the gene matches. Looked up from germline, CDR1 is MNHEY and CDR2 is SMNVEV (reference sequence). This CDR3 spans 14 amino acids. The CDR3 DNA reads TGTGCCAGCAGTCGGGACAGAAGAAATGAAAAACTGTTTTTT. It encodes CASSRDRRNEKLFF.

The V and J genes are TRBV30 and TRBJ1-4; D gene uncertain. Germline lookup yields CDR1 GTSNPN and CDR2 SVGIG (reference sequence). V shed 2 bases and J shed 7 bases, with 8 bases lying between them. The CDR3 runs 12 residues. CDR3 in amino acids: CAWSSVGEKLFF. The CDR3 DNA reads as TGTGCCTGGAGTAGCGTAGGTGAAAAACTGTTTTTT.

The chain employs TRBV2 and TRBJ1-6; D possibly corresponds to TRBD1 (6 bases). Germline CDR1 SNHLY, CDR2 FYNNEI. V gave up 6 bases and J gave up 3 bases, with 9 bases separating them. The CDR3 consists of 14 residues. The DNA of the CDR3 is TGTGCCAGCAGGGGACACAACTATAATTCACCCCTCCACTTT. Its protein is CASRGHNYNSPLHF.

The chain joins TRBV9 to TRBJ2-1; perhaps TRBD2 as D (5 bases). V lost 1 base and J lost 7, with 15 bases in between. The CDR3 contains 15 residues. Germline CDR1 is SGDLS and CDR2 is YYNGEE. CDR3 protein: CASSVPPAADNEQFF. As DNA, the CDR3 is TGTGCCAGCAGCGTACCCCCGGCAGCGGATAATGAGCAGTTCTTC. Based on the CDR3 plus reference TRBV9 and TRBJ2-1, the full variable domain is DSGVTQTPKHLITATGQRVTLRCSPRSGDLSVYWYQQSLDQGLQFLIQYYNGEERAKGNILERFSAQQFPDLHSELNLSSLELGDSALYFCASSVPPAADNEQFFGPGTRLTVL.

This clone was counted once. The rearrangement joins TRBV12-3 or TRBV12-4 to TRBJ1-2; D gene ambiguous. Trimming took 5 bases from V and 6 from J, leaving 13 bases between them. The CDR3 has 13 residues. The CDR3 DNA reads as TGTGCCAGCAGTCGAACAGAGCGGGATGGCTACACCTTC. Translated, it gives CASSRTERDGYTF.

J is TRBJ1-1 and V is TRBV29-1; maybe TRBD1 (5 bases). V was cut by 4 bases and J by 10 bases, with 19 bases left in between. The CDR3 runs to 13 residues. Germline CDR1 SQVTM, CDR2 ANQGSEA. The CDR3: CSVGAGGVVGAFF. The DNA of the CDR3 is TGCAGCGTTGGGGCCGGGGGGGTTGTAGGAGCTTTCTTT.

The chain joins TRBV28 to TRBJ2-7; 7 bases are shared with TRBD1. The CDR3 spans 14 residues. V shed 7 bases, J shed 2 bases, and the junction held 8 bases outside the gene matches. Germline V CDR1 and CDR2: MDHEN, SYDVKM. The CDR3 spells CASNRGQAPYEQYF. CDR3 nucleotide sequence: TGTGCCAGCAACAGAGGACAGGCGCCCTACGAGCAGTACTTC.

The chain combines TRBV6-5 with TRBJ1-2, with TRBD1 identical over 8 bases. Germline values: CDR1 MNHEY, CDR2 SVGAGI. V lost 0 bases and J lost 8; bases outside the gene matches: 8. The CDR3 is 15 residues long. In nucleotides, the CDR3 is TGTGCCAGCAGTTACTCGCGACAGGGGAGAGGAGGCTACACCTTC. This sequence encodes CASSYSRQGRGGYTF.

The CDR3 is CASSTETAEAFF. The CDR3 DNA sequence: TGTGCCAGCAGCACAGAGACGGCTGAAGCTTTCTTT. V gene TRBV3-1 (or the pseudogene TRBV3-2) combines with J gene TRBJ1-1; unclear D gene. The CDR3 spans 12 residues. Germline assignment: CDR1 LGHDT and CDR2 YNNKEL (reference sequence). The V end was cut by 5 bases, the J end by 6 bases, with 10 bases between.

The chain is built from TRBV3-1 (or the pseudogene TRBV3-2) and TRBJ2-7; 10 bases are shared with TRBD2. Germline CDR1 is LGHDT and CDR2 is YNNKEL (reference sequence). J gave up 2 bases and V 4 bases, and 8 bases lay outside the gene matches. The CDR3 runs 16 residues. CDR3 region: CASSRYTAGGPYEQYF. CDR3 in DNA: TGTGCCAGCAGCCGATACACAGCGGGGGGGCCCTACGAGCAGTACTTC.

The chain links TRBV9 to TRBJ2-7, with 11 bases fitting TRBD1. In germline, CDR1 is SGDLS, CDR2 YYNGEE. Trimming at V came to 0 bases and at J to 3 bases, leaving 2 bases not matched to a gene. The CDR3 contains 15 residues. The CDR3 sequence is CASSVAGQGGYEQYF. The CDR3 region has the DNA TGTGCCAGCAGCGTAGCGGGACAGGGGGGCTACGAGCAGTACTTC.

The rearrangement links TRBV19 to TRBJ1-5; D call uncertain. V lost 6 bases, J lost 0 bases, and 15 bases lay in between. Per germline, CDR1 LNHDA and CDR2 SQIVND (reference sequence). This CDR3 comprises 16 residues. As DNA, the CDR3 is TGTGCCAGTAGATCCCGCTCGGGAAATAGCAATCAGCCCCAGCATTTT. It specifies CASRSRSGNSNQPQHF. The variable domain in full, completed from reference TRBV19 and TRBJ1-5, reads DGGITQSPKYLFRKEGQNVTLSCEQNLNHDAMYWYRQDPGQGLRLIYYSQIVNDFQKGDIAEGYSVSREKKESFPLTVTSAQKNPTAFYLCASRSRSGNSNQPQHFGDGTRLSIL.

This chain connects TRBV18 to TRBJ1-1; 7 bases match TRBD1. The ends lost 3 bases at V and 1 base at J; junction bases unmatched: 8. Looked up from germline, CDR1 is KGHSH and CDR2 is LQKENI. The CDR3 covers 16 residues. CDR3 protein: CASSPGTVRRNTEAFF. For the CDR3, the DNA is TGTGCCAGCTCACCGGGGACAGTTCGGAGGAACACTGAAGCTTTCTTT.

The gene calls are TRBV5-8 and TRBJ1-1; the D is unclear. The CDR3 loop spans 12 amino acids. V lost 4 bases and J lost 5, with 9 bases in between. CDR1 SGHTS and CDR2 YDEGEE come from the germline V gene. This chain's CDR3 is CASSLAWTEAFF. The CDR3 DNA reads TGTGCCAGCAGCCTTGCGTGGACTGAAGCTTTCTTT.